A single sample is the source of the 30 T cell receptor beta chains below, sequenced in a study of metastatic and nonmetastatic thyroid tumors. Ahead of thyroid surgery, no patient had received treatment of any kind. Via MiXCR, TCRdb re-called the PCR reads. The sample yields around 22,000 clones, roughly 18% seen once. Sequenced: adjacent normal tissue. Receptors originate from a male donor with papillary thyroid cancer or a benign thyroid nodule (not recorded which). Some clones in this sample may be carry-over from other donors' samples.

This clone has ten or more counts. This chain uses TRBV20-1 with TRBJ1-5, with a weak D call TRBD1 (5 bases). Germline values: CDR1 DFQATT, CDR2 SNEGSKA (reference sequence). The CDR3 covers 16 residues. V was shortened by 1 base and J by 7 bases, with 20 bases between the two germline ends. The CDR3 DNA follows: TGCAGTGCTAGAGGGGTGGGGGTAGGTGGAATCCAGCCCCAGCATTTT. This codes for CSARGVGVGGIQPQHF.

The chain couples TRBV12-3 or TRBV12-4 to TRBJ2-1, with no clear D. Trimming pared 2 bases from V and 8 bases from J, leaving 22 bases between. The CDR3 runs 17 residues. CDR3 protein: CASSLRLTVPPVYEQFF. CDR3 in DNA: TGTGCCAGCAGTTTAAGGCTGACGGTACCCCCTGTGTATGAGCAGTTCTTC.

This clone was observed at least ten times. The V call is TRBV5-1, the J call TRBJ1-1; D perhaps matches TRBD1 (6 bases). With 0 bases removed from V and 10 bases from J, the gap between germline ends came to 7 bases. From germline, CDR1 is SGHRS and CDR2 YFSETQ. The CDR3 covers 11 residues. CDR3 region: CASSLGGAAFF. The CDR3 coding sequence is TGCGCCAGCAGCTTGGGGGGGGCAGCTTTCTTT.

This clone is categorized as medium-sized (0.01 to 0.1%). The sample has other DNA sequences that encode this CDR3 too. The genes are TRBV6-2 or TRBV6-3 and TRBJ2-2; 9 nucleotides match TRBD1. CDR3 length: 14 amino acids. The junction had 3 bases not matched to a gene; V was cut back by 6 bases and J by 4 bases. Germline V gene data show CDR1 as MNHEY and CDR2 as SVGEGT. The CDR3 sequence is CASRYRGRTGELFF. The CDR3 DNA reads TGTGCCAGCAGATACAGGGGGCGCACCGGGGAGCTGTTTTTT.

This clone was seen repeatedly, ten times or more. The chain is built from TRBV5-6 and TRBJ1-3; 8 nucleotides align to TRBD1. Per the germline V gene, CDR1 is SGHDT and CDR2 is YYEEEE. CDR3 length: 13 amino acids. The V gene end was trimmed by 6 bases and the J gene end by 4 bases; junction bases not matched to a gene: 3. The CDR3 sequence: CASTRGQGNTIYF. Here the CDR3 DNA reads TGTGCCAGCACCAGGGGGCAAGGAAACACCATATATTTT.

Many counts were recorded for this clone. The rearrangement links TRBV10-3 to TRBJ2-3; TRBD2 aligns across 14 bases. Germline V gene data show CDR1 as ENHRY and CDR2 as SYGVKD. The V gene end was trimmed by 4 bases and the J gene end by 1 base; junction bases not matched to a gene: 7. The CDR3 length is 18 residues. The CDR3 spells CAISGGGTSGGRTDTQYF. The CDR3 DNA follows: TGTGCCATCAGTGGTGGCGGGACTAGCGGGGGACGCACAGATACGCAGTATTTT.

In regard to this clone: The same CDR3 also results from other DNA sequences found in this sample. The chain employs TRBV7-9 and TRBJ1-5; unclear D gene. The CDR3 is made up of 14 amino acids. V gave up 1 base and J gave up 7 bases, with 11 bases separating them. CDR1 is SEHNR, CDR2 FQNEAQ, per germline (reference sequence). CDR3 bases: TGTGCCAGCAGCTTAGGTGGTACAGCCCAGCCCCAGCATTTT. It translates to CASSLGGTAQPQHF. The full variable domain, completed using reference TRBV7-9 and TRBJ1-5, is DTGVSQNPRHKITKRGQNVTFRCDPISEHNRLYWYRQTLGQGPEFLTYFQNEAQLEKSRLLSDRFSAERPKGSFSTLEIQRTEQGDSAMYLCASSLGGTAQPQHFGDGTRLSIL.

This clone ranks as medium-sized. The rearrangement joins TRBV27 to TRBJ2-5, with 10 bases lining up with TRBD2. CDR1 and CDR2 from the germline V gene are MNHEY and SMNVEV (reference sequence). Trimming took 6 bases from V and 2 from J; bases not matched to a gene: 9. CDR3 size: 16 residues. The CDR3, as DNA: TGTGCCAGCAGATTTCTCAGCGGGGGGGCTCAAGAGACCCAGTACTTC. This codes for CASRFLSGGAQETQYF.

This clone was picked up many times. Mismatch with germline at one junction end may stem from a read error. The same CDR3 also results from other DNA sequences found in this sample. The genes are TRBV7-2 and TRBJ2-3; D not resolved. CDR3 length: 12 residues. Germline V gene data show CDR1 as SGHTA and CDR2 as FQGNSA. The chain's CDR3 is CASSLGTDTQYF. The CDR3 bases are TGTGCCAGCAGCTTAGGCACAGATACGCAGTACTTT.

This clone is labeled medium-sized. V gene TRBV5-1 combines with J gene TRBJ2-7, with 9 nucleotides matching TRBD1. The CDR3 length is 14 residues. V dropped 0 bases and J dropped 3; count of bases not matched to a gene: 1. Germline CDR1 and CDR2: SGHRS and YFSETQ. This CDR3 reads CASSLGGQGYEQYF. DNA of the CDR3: TGCGCCAGCAGCTTGGGGGGACAGGGCTACGAGCAGTACTTC.

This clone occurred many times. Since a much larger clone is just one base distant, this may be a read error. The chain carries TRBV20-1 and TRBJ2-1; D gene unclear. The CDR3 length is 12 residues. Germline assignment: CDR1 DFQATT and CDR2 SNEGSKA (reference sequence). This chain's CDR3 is CGAREPGNEQFF. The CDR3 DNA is TGCGGTGCTAGAGAGCCGGGCAATGAGCAGTTCTTC.

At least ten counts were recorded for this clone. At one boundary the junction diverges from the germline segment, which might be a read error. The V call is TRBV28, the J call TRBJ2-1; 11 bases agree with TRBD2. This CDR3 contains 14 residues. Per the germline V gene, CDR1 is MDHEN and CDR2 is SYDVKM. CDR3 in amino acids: CASSLLEDSGGALF. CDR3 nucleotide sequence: TGTGCCAGCAGTTTACTTGAGGATAGCGGGGGGGCCCTCTTC.

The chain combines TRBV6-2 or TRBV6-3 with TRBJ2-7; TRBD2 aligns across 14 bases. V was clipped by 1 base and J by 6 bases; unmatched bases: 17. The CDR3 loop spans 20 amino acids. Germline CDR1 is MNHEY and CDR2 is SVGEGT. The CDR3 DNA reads TGTGCCAGCAGTTACTTACCGGGACTAGCGGGAGCAACCACCGGGGGCGAGCAGTACTTC. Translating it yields CASSYLPGLAGATTGGEQYF.

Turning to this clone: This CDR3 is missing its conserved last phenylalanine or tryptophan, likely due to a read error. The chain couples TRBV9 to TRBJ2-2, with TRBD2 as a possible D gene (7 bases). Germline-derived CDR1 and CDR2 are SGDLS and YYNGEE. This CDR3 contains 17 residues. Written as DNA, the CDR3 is TGTGCCAGCAGCGTACAGGGGAGGGCTCCTTACACCGGGGATCTGTTTTAT. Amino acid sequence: CASSVQGRAPYTGDLFY.

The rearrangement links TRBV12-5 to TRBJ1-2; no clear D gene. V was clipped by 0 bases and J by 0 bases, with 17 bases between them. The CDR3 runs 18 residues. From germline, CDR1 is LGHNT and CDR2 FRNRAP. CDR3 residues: CASGLVTRGLTPNYGYTF. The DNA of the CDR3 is TGTGCTAGTGGTTTGGTTACCCGCGGGTTAACTCCTAACTATGGCTACACCTTC.

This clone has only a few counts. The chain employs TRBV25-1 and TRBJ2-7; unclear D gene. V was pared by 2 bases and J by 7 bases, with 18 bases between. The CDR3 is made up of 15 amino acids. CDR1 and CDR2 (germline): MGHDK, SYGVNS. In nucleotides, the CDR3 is TGTGCCAGCAGTGAAGTATGTTCCAGTCCGTGTGAGCAGTACGTC. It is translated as CASSEVCSSPCEQYV.

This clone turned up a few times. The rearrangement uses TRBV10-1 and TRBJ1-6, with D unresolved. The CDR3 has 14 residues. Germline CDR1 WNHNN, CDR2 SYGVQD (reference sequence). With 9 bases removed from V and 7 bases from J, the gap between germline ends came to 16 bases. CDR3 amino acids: CASTPRVLNSPLHF. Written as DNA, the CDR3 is TGCGCCAGTACTCCGAGGGTGCTAAATTCACCCCTCCACTTT.

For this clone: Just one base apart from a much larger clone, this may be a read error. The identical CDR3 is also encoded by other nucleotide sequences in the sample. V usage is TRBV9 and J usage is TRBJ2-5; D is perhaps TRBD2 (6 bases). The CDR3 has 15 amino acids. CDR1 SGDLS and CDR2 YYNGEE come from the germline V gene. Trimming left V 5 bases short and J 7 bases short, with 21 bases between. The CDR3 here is CASSATGEDGGTQYF. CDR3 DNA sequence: TGTGCCAGCAGTGCCACGGGGGAAGACGGGGGGACCCAGTACTTC. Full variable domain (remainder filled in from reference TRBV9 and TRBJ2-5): DSGVTQTPKHLITATGQRVTLRCSPRSGDLSVYWYQQSLDQGLQFLIQYYNGEERAKGNILERFSAQQFPDLHSELNLSSLELGDSALYFCASSATGEDGGTQYFGPGTRLLVL.

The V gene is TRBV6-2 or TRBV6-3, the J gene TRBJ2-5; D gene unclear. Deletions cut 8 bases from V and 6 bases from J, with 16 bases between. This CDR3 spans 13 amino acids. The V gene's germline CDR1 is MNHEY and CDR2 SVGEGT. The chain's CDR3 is CASDPSRVKTQYF. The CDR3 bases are TGTGCCAGCGACCCATCACGGGTGAAGACCCAGTACTTC.

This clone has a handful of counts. The CDR3 here is CASRKAVAYEQYV. For the CDR3, the DNA is TGTGCCAGCAGAAAAGCGGTAGCCTACGAGCAGTACGTC. The rearrangement uses TRBV6-1 and TRBJ2-7; tentative D call: TRBD2 (5 bases). CDR1 is MNHNS and CDR2 is SASEGT in the germline V gene. The V end lost 6 bases, the J end lost 2 bases, and 11 bases lay between the germline ends. The CDR3 loop spans 13 amino acids.

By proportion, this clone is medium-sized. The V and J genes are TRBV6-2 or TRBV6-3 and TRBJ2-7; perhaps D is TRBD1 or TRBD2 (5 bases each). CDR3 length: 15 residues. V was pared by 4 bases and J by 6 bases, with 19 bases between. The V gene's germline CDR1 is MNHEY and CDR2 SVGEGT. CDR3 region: CASSFTRDPPREQYF. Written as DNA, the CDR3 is TGTGCCAGCAGTTTTACCCGGGACCCTCCTCGCGAGCAGTACTTC.

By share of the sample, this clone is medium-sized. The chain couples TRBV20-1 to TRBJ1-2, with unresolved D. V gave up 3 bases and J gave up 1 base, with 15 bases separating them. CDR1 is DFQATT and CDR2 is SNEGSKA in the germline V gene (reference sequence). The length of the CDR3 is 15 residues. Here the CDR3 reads CSARDVEGLNYGYTF. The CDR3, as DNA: TGCAGTGCTAGGGATGTGGAAGGCCTTAACTATGGCTACACCTTC.

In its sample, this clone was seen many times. The CDR3 loop is CAWSVYLGTGRGRNIQYF. As DNA, the CDR3 is TGTGCCTGGAGTGTCTATCTTGGGACAGGACGGGGAAGAAACATTCAGTACTTC. V gene TRBV30 combines with J gene TRBJ2-4; 8 nucleotides agree with TRBD1. V trimming: 0 bases; J trimming: 6 bases; junction bases outside the gene matches: 16. CDR1 is GTSNPN and CDR2 is SVGIG in the germline V gene (reference sequence). There are 18 residues in the CDR3.

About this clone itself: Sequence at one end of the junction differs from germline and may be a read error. The CDR3 DNA reads as TGTGCCATCAGTGTGCCGGGTAACTATGGCAACACCTTC. Residues: CAISVPGNYGNTF. V and J are TRBV10-3 and TRBJ1-2; D not resolved. Germline CDR1 ENHRY, CDR2 SYGVKD. The CDR3 totals 13 residues.

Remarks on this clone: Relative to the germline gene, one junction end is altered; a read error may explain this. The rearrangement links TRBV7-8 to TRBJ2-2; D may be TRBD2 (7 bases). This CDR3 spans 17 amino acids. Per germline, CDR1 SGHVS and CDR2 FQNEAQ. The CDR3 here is CACSLGVAGRDTWELFF. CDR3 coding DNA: TGTGCCTGCAGCTTAGGGGTGGCAGGGAGGGACACCTGGGAGCTGTTTTTT.

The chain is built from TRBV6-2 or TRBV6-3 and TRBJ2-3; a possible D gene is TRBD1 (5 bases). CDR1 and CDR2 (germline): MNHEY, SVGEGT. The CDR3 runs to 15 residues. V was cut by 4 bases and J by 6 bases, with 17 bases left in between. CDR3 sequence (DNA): TGTGCCAGCAGTTTGACAGTTCCGGGCGCGGATACGCAGTATTTT. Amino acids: CASSLTVPGADTQYF.

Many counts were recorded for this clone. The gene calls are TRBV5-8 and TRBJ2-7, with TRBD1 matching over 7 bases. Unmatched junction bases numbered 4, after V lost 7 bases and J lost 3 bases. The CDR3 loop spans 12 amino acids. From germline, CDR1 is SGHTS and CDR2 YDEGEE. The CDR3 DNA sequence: TGTGCCAGCTTGGGACAGATCTACGAGCAGTACTTC. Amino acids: CASLGQIYEQYF.

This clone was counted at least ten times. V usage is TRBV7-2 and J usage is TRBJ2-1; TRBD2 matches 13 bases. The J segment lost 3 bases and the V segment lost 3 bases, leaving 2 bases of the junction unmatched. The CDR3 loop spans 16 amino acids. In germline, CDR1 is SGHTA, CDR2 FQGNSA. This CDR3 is CASSFGLAGDYNEQFF. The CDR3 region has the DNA TGTGCCAGCAGCTTCGGACTAGCGGGGGACTACAATGAGCAGTTCTTC.

The CDR3 DNA sequence: TGTGCCAGCACCCCAGGGACGGACTTGGGTAATTCACCCCTCCACTTT. Its translation: CASTPGTDLGNSPLHF. V is TRBV6-1 and J is TRBJ1-6; D may be TRBD1 (5 bases). CDR1 and CDR2 from the germline V gene are MNHNS and SASEGT. The CDR3 extends over 16 amino acids. V was cut by 7 bases and J by 6 bases, with 19 bases left in between.

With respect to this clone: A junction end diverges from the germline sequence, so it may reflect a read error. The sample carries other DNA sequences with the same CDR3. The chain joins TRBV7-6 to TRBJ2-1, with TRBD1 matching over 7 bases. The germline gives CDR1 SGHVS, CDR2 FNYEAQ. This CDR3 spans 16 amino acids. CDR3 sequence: CASSSRQGRSYNEQFF. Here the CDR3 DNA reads TGTGCCAGCAGCTCCCGACAGGGTAGGTCCTACAACGAGCAGTTCTTC.